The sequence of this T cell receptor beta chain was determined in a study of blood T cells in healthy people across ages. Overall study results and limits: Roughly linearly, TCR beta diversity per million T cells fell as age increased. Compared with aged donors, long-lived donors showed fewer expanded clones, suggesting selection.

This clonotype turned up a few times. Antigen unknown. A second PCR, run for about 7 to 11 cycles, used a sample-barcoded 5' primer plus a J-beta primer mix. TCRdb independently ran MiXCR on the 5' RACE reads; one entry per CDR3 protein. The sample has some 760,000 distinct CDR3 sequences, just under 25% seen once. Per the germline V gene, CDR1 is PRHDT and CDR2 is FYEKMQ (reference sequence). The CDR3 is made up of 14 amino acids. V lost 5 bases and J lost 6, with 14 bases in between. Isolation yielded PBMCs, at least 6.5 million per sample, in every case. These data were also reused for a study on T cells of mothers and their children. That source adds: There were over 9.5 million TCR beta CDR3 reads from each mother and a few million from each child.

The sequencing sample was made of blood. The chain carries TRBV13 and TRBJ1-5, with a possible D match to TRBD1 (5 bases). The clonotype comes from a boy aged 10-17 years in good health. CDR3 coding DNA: TGTGCCAGCAGCGGGGGACGGAGAGGTCAGCCCCAGCATTTT. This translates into CASSGGRRGQPQHF.